Each of the 10 T cell receptor beta chains below was sequenced from the same sample in a study of chemoradiotherapy in HPV16-positive cancers. Sequencing was performed with immunoSEQ multiplex PCR; in TCRdb, only in-frame clones are kept and a portion is missing. The sample records tens of thousands of clones, approximately 84% being singletons. The sequenced sample was blood, obtained from a patient who underwent chemoradiotherapy. Receptor source: a human donor with HPV-associated anogenital cancer.

The table lists this clone with a few counts. This chain joins TRBV7-9 and TRBJ1-1; D is unresolved. The ends were cut back, 8 bases at V and 2 bases at J, with 9 bases in the middle. The germline V gene encodes CDR1 SEHNR and CDR2 FQNEAQ (reference sequence). The CDR3 is 12 residues long. The CDR3 nucleotides are TGTGCCAGCGGCGACGGAAACACTGAAGCTTTCTTT. Amino acid sequence: CASGDGNTEAFF.

This sequence joins TRBV29-1 and TRBJ1-1; a weak D match, TRBD1 (6 bases). Trimming took off 7 bases at V and 4 bases at J, with 16 bases between the two ends. The germline V gene has CDR1 SQVTM and CDR2 ANQGSEA. This CDR3 region has 13 residues. CDR3 amino acids: CSGQQGEGTEAFF. DNA of the CDR3: TGCAGCGGACAACAGGGAGAGGGCACTGAAGCTTTCTTT.

The rearrangement joins TRBV30 to TRBJ1-1; 7 bases map to TRBD1. Trimming at V came to 3 bases and at J to 0 bases, leaving 7 bases not matched to a gene. From germline, CDR1 is GTSNPN and CDR2 SVGIG (reference sequence). The CDR3 is made up of 15 amino acids. The CDR3 coding sequence is TGTGCCTGGAGCGGACAGGCGCGAGTGAACACTGAAGCTTTCTTT. Translated: CAWSGQARVNTEAFF.

This chain uses TRBV27 with TRBJ1-2; 8 positions agree with TRBD1. V lost 5 bases and J lost 1; bases outside the gene matches: 6. This CDR3 contains 15 residues. Looked up from germline, CDR1 is MNHEY and CDR2 is SMNVEV (reference sequence). The CDR3 region is CASSPGGVGNYGYTF. For the CDR3, the DNA is TGTGCCAGCAGTCCAGGGGGCGTTGGTAACTATGGCTACACCTTC.

V is TRBV6-1 and J is TRBJ2-7, with D perhaps assigned TRBD1 or TRBD2 (5 bases each). Germline CDR1 MNHNS, CDR2 SASEGT. The CDR3 length is 15 residues. V gave up 7 bases and J gave up 3 bases, with 19 bases separating them. The CDR3 coding sequence is TGTGCCAGCAAGACTGATGGGACCGAAATCTACGAGCAGTACTTC. Translating it yields CASKTDGTEIYEQYF.

The V call is TRBV7-2, the J call TRBJ1-1; maybe TRBD1 (5 bases). This CDR3 comprises 13 residues. The V gene lost 2 bases and the J gene lost 8 bases, with 12 bases spanning the gap. Germline CDR1 is SGHTA and CDR2 is FQGNSA. The CDR3 is CASSLYQGLEAFF. The CDR3 DNA reads TGTGCCAGCAGCTTATATCAGGGCTTAGAAGCTTTCTTT.

The chain is built from TRBV7-2 and TRBJ2-1; the match to TRBD2 covers 12 bases. Trimming removed 0 bases from V and 7 bases from J; junction bases left unmatched: 7. The V gene's germline CDR1 is SGHTA and CDR2 FQGNSA. This CDR3 is 17 amino acids long. The DNA for the CDR3 is TGTGCCAGCAGCTTAGCGCCGACTAGCGGGGGTTGGAATGAGCAGTTCTTC. This encodes CASSLAPTSGGWNEQFF.

The chain carries TRBV7-4 and TRBJ1-6; D gene ambiguous. Trimming removed 5 bases from V and 0 bases from J, with 11 bases in between. Germline loops: CDR1 SGHVT, CDR2 SQSDAQ. The CDR3 is 16 residues long. The CDR3 here is CASSQRVLSYNSPLHF. The CDR3 nucleotides are TGTGCCAGCAGCCAAAGGGTCCTCTCCTATAATTCACCCCTCCACTTT.

There are a few counts of this clone. The CDR3 spells CASSSRSQNNYGYTF. Written as DNA, the CDR3 is TGTGCCAGCAGCTCCCGCTCTCAGAATAACTATGGCTACACCTTC. The chain has TRBV11-2 and TRBJ1-2; no definite D call. This CDR3 is built from 15 residues. Deletions cut 4 bases from V and 1 base from J, with 13 bases between. Germline CDR1 is SGHAT and CDR2 is FQNNGV.

The J gene is TRBJ2-2, the V gene TRBV7-9; 9 nucleotides align to TRBD1. Losses at the gene ends were 4 bases for V and 3 bases for J; bases not matched to a gene: 3. Germline CDR1 reads SEHNR; CDR2 reads FQNEAQ (reference sequence). This CDR3 is built from 15 residues. This chain's CDR3 is CASSSRTGDTGELFF. CDR3 bases: TGTGCCAGCAGCTCTCGGACAGGGGACACCGGGGAGCTGTTTTTT. The entire variable domain, with the rest obtained from reference TRBV7-9 and TRBJ2-2, is as follows: DTGVSQNPRHKITKRGQNVTFRCDPISEHNRLYWYRQTLGQGPEFLTYFQNEAQLEKSRLLSDRFSAERPKGSFSTLEIQRTEQGDSAMYLCASSSRTGDTGELFFGEGSRLTVL.